This TCR beta chain originates from a study of CD8 T cells in ankylosing spondylitis. General observations from the study: Disease-associated clonotypes exhibited CD8+ identity and were relatively infrequent in peripheral blood. Reports say disease-linked clones showed up significantly more in matched ankylosing spondylitis synovial fluid. Earlier reports found some motif variants in synovial fluid and blood in reactive arthritis. A TCR beta motif of about eight highly homologous variants appeared characteristic of ankylosing spondylitis blood.

CDR3 size: 15 residues. V lost 3 bases, J lost 7 bases, and 4 bases stayed unmatched. CDR1 and CDR2 from the germline V gene are LGHNT and FRNRAP. The table lists this clonotype with many counts. Antigen: not known. TCRdb used MiXCR to reprocess the 5' RACE reads, holding one entry per CDR3 protein. This table has around 100,000 distinct CDR3 sequences, 24% appearing once. The origin of this receptor is a male donor with ankylosing spondylitis. This sequence joins TRBV12-5 and TRBJ2-1, with 12 bases identical to TRBD2. The specimen sequenced was synovial fluid, either unsorted or a sorted T cell fraction (not recorded which). The CDR3, as DNA: TGTGCTAGTGGTTTAGGACTAGCGGGATCTAATGAGCAGTTCTTC. This sequence encodes CASGLGLAGSNEQFF.